This is a list of T cell receptor beta chains from one sample in a study of T-cell reconstitution after alpha-beta-depleted transplantation in children. In TCRdb, the PCR reads were re-called with MiXCR into one record per CDR3 protein. The table has about 200,000 distinct CDR3 sequences, roughly 8.1% seen once; the top ten hold 35% to 45%. This material consisted of PBMCs, mostly from graft donor cells, taken 360 days after TCRalphabeta/CD19-depleted stem cell transplant. These receptors originate from a male patient between 2 and 10 years old who had a stem cell transplant for acute myeloid leukemia, so the T cells may come from the graft donor. Each CDR3 is given with its conserved first and last residue. A D gene is named only where the DNA matches it firmly. The size field is filled for only some rows; it gives once, few, many or a size class.

clone size: -; D gene: TRBD2; J gene: TRBJ2-7; V gene: TRBV10-3; CDR3 DNA: TGTGCCATCAGGGGGGTAGCGGGTGGGAACGAGCAGTACTTC; CDR3 protein: CAIRGVAGGNEQYF
clone size: -; D gene: -; J gene: TRBJ2-1; V gene: TRBV7-3; CDR3 DNA: TGTGCCAGCAGCTTAATGGTGAGACCGGGTAACAATGAGCAGTTCTTC; CDR3 protein: CASSLMVRPGNNEQFF
clone size: many; D gene: -; J gene: TRBJ2-1; V gene: TRBV28; CDR3 DNA: TGTGCCAGCAGTTATCCCCTCGGGGGTGGGGGAGACAATGAGCAGTTCTTC; CDR3 protein: CASSYPLGGGGDNEQFF
clone size: many; D gene: -; J gene: TRBJ2-5; V gene: TRBV20-1; CDR3 DNA: TGCAGTGCTAGGATGGGCCCCCTGGAGACCCAGTACTTC; CDR3 protein: CSARMGPLETQYF
clone size: many; D gene: -; J gene: TRBJ1-5; V gene: TRBV20-1; CDR3 DNA: TGCAGTGCTGGGAGTTTTACGGCGAGCAATCAGCCCCAGCATTTT; CDR3 protein: CSAGSFTASNQPQHF
clone size: few; D gene: TRBD1; J gene: TRBJ1-1; V gene: TRBV12-3/TRBV12-4; CDR3 DNA: TGTGCCAGCAAACCCAGGGGGAGCACTGAAGCTTTCTTT; CDR3 protein: CASKPRGSTEAFF
clone size: few; D gene: -; J gene: TRBJ1-5; V gene: TRBV27; CDR3 DNA: TGTGCCAGCAGTTTAAACTGGCTTACTAATCAGCCCCAGCATTTT; CDR3 protein: CASSLNWLTNQPQHF
clone size: -; D gene: TRBD1; J gene: TRBJ1-1; V gene: TRBV4-3; CDR3 DNA: TGCGCCAGCAGCCAGGGACAGGGTATTAACACTGAAGCTTTCTTT; CDR3 protein: CASSQGQGINTEAFF
clone size: few; D gene: -; J gene: TRBJ2-2; V gene: TRBV7-9; CDR3 DNA: TGTGCCAGCAGCTTACCCAGGCCCCATTACTCCACCGGGGAGCTGTTTTTT; CDR3 protein: CASSLPRPHYSTGELFF
clone size: many; D gene: TRBD2; J gene: TRBJ2-3; V gene: TRBV7-9; CDR3 DNA: TGTGCCAGCAGCTTCCGGGAGGCTCGCCCTGATACGCAGTATTTT; CDR3 protein: CASSFREARPDTQYF
clone size: -; D gene: -; J gene: TRBJ1-1; V gene: TRBV2; CDR3 DNA: TGTGCCAGCAGGGATTGGACAGCCGGGGGCACTGAAGCTTTCTTT; CDR3 protein: CASRDWTAGGTEAFF
clone size: many; D gene: -; J gene: TRBJ2-3; V gene: TRBV20-1; CDR3 DNA: TGCAGTGCGATAACCAGGGCAGATACGCAGTATTTT; CDR3 protein: CSAITRADTQYF
clone size: -; D gene: -; J gene: TRBJ2-3; V gene: TRBV20-1; CDR3 DNA: TGCAGTGCCCGACTACACGGTGTAGATACGCAGTATTTT; CDR3 protein: CSARLHGVDTQYF
clone size: many; D gene: TRBD1; J gene: TRBJ2-5; V gene: TRBV10-3; CDR3 DNA: TGTGCCATCAGTGAGGGGTGGACAGGGAGTGGCCAAGAGACCCAGTACTTC; CDR3 protein: CAISEGWTGSGQETQYF
clone size: -; D gene: -; J gene: TRBJ1-2; V gene: TRBV6-2/TRBV6-3; CDR3 DNA: TGTGCCAGCAGTTCTACAGGGATGGGTGGCTATGGCTACACCTTC; CDR3 protein: CASSSTGMGGYGYTF
clone size: few; D gene: -; J gene: TRBJ1-1; V gene: TRBV20-1; CDR3 DNA: TGCAGTGCTCGACCACAAGCTTTCTTT; CDR3 protein: CSARPQAFF
clone size: few; D gene: -; J gene: TRBJ2-5; V gene: TRBV12-3/TRBV12-4; CDR3 DNA: TGTGCCAGCAGTTTATGGGGTCCCGGGGCAACAAAGACCCAGTACTTC; CDR3 protein: CASSLWGPGATKTQYF
clone size: -; D gene: -; J gene: TRBJ2-1; V gene: TRBV5-1; CDR3 DNA: TGCGCCAGCAGCTGGACTGAGGGGGCGGGGAATGAGCAGTTCTTC; CDR3 protein: CASSWTEGAGNEQFF
clone size: -; D gene: -; J gene: TRBJ1-4; V gene: TRBV10-3; CDR3 DNA: TGTGCCATCAGTGAGTCCCTCCGACGGGGGGAGGAAAAACTGTTTTTT; CDR3 protein: CAISESLRRGEEKLFF
clone size: few; D gene: TRBD2; J gene: TRBJ2-4; V gene: TRBV12-3/TRBV12-4; CDR3 DNA: TGTGCCAGCAGCCCTCCCGGGGGGACTCCAAAAAACATTCAGTACTTC; CDR3 protein: CASSPPGGTPKNIQYF
clone size: many; D gene: -; J gene: TRBJ2-5; V gene: TRBV9; CDR3 DNA: TGTGCCAGCAGCGGGGGCTCCGTATTACAAGAGACCCAGTACTTC; CDR3 protein: CASSGGSVLQETQYF
clone size: few; D gene: TRBD2; J gene: TRBJ2-1; V gene: TRBV3-1; CDR3 DNA: TGTGCCAGCAGCCAAGATCGACTAGCGGATTACAATGAGCAGTTCTTC; CDR3 protein: CASSQDRLADYNEQFF
clone size: -; D gene: -; J gene: TRBJ1-2; V gene: TRBV15; CDR3 DNA: TGTGCCACCAGCAGAGGAGGGGGATATGGCTACACCTTC; CDR3 protein: CATSRGGGYGYTF
clone size: few; D gene: -; J gene: TRBJ2-1; V gene: TRBV5-1; CDR3 DNA: TGCGCCAGCAGACATGACAGTAACAATGAGCAGTTCTTC; CDR3 protein: CASRHDSNNEQFF
clone size: many; D gene: TRBD1; J gene: TRBJ2-2; V gene: TRBV12-3/TRBV12-4; CDR3 DNA: TGTGCCAGCAGACTACAGGGGGCGTACACCGGGGAGCTGTTTTTT; CDR3 protein: CASRLQGAYTGELFF
clone size: many; D gene: -; J gene: TRBJ2-1; V gene: TRBV20-1; CDR3 DNA: TGCAGTGGTACCAAGGGTTACAATGAGCAGTTCTTC; CDR3 protein: CSGTKGYNEQFF
clone size: many; D gene: -; J gene: TRBJ1-5; V gene: TRBV5-1; CDR3 DNA: TGCGCCAGCAGCTTGAACAGCGAAATGGGGCCCCAGCATTTT; CDR3 protein: CASSLNSEMGPQHF
clone size: -; D gene: -; J gene: TRBJ2-5; V gene: TRBV7-9; CDR3 DNA: TGTGCCAGCAGCTTAAATGCCGGTGTGGAGACCCAGTACTTC; CDR3 protein: CASSLNAGVETQYF
clone size: -; D gene: -; J gene: TRBJ1-2; V gene: TRBV29-1; CDR3 DNA: TGCAGCGTTGAGGGGGGGGCTCCCTATGGCTACACCTTC; CDR3 protein: CSVEGGAPYGYTF
clone size: -; D gene: -; J gene: TRBJ2-4; V gene: TRBV19; CDR3 DNA: TGTGCCAGTAGTATTTTGGGCAATTGTCTAAGTTTTTTCAAAAACATTCAGTACTTC; CDR3 protein: CASSILGNCLSFFKNIQYF
clone size: many; D gene: -; J gene: TRBJ1-5; V gene: TRBV6-5; CDR3 DNA: TGTGCCAGCAGTTACAGCGACTGGGACACCCCGCTTAGCAATCAGCCCCAGCATTTT; CDR3 protein: CASSYSDWDTPLSNQPQHF
clone size: few; D gene: -; J gene: TRBJ1-3; V gene: TRBV20-1; CDR3 DNA: TGCAGTGCTAGAGAAGACAGGAGCTCTGGAAACACCATATATTTT; CDR3 protein: CSAREDRSSGNTIYF